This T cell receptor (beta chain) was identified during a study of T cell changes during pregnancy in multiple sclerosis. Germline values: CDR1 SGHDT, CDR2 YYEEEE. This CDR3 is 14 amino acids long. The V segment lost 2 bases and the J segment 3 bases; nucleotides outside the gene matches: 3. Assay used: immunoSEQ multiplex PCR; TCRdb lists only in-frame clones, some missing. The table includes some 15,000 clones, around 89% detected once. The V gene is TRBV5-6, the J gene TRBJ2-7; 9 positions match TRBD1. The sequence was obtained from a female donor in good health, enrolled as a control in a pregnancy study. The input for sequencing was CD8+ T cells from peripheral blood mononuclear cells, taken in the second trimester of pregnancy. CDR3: CASSLGQGIYEQYF. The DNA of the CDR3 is TGTGCCAGCAGCTTAGGACAGGGGATCTACGAGCAGTACTTC.